The TCR beta chain described here comes from a study of cytomegalovirus exposure and HLA in healthy donors. General observations from the study: Rare sequences made up most TCRs, while some public TCRs were found in many donors.

This clone was seen a single time. Its antigen remains unidentified. This table comes from immunoSEQ multiplex PCR, and its TCRdb copy is limited to in-frame clones, with some not included. The sample contains 100,000 to 150,000 clones, about 96% of which appear only once. Germline CDR1 SGHNT, CDR2 YYREEE (reference sequence). This CDR3 spans 16 amino acids. V shed 5 bases and J shed 5 bases, with 22 bases lying between them. The chain carries TRBV5-4 and TRBJ2-5; D is perhaps TRBD1 (6 bases). The receptor was derived from a young man in good health and CMV-seronegative. Sequenced sample: PBMCs. This chain's CDR3 is CASRNNRAGVSETQYF. For the CDR3, the DNA is TGTGCCAGCAGAAATAACAGGGCAGGGGTTTCGGAGACCCAGTACTTC.